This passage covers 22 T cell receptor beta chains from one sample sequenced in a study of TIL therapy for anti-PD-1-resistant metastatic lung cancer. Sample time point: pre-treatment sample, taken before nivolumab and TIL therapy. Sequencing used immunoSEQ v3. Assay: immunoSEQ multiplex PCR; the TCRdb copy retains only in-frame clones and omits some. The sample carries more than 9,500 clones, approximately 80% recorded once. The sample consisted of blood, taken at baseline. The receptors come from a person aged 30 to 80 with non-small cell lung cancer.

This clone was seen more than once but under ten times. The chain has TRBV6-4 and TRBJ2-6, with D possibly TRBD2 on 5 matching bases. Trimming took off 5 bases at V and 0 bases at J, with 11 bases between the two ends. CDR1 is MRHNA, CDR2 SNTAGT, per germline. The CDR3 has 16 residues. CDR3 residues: CASSPSGVSGANVLTF. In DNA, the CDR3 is TGTGCCAGCAGTCCCAGCGGCGTCTCTGGGGCCAACGTCCTGACTTTC.

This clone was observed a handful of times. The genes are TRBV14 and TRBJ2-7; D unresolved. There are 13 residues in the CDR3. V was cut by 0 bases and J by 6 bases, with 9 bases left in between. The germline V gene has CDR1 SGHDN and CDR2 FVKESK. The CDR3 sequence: CASSQDISGEQYF. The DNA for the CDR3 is TGTGCCAGCAGCCAAGATATCTCGGGCGAGCAGTACTTC. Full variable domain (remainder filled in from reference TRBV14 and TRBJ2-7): EAGVTQFPSHSVIEKGQTVTLRCDPISGHDNLYWYRRVMGKEIKFLLHFVKESKQDESGMPNNRFLAERTGGTYSTLKVQPAELEDSGVYFCASSQDISGEQYFGPGTRLTVT.

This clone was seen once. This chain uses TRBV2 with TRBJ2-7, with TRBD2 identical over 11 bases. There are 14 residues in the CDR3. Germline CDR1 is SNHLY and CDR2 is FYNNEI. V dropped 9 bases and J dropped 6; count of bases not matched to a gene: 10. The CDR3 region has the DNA TGTGCCAGTAAACAGACCGGGACTAGCGGCGAGCAGTACTTC. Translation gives CASKQTGTSGEQYF.

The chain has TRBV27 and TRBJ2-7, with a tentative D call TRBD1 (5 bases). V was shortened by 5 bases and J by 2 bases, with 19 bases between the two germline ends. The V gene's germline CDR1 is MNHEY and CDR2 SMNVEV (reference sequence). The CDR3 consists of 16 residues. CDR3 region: CASSPAGDRGPYEQYF. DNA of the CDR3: TGTGCCAGCAGTCCCGCAGGAGACAGAGGACCCTACGAGCAGTACTTC.

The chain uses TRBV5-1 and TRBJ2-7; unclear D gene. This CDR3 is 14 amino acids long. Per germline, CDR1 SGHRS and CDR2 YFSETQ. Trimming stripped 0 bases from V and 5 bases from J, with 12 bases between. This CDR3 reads CASSLGTDLNEQYF. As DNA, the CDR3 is TGCGCCAGCAGCTTGGGGACGGATCTCAACGAGCAGTACTTC.

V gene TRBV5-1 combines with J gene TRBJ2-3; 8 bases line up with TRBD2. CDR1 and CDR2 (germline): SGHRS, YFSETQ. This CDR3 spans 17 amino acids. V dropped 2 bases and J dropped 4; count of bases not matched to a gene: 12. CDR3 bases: TGCGCCAGCAGCTTTGGTACCTATCCGGGACTAGCAGATACGCAGTATTTT. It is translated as CASSFGTYPGLADTQYF.

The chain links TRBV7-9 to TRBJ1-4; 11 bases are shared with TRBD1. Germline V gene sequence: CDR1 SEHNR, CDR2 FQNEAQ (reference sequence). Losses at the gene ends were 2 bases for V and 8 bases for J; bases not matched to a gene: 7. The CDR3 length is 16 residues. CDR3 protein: CASSLRRDRGGEKLFF. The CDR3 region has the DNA TGTGCCAGCAGCTTACGTCGGGACAGGGGGGGCGAAAAACTGTTTTTT.

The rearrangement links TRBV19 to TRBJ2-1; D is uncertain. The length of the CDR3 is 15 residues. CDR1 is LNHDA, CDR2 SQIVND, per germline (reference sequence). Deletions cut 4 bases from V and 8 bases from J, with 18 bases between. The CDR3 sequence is CASSTTPGGTDEQFF. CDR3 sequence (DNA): TGTGCCAGTAGTACGACCCCGGGCGGTACCGATGAGCAGTTCTTC.

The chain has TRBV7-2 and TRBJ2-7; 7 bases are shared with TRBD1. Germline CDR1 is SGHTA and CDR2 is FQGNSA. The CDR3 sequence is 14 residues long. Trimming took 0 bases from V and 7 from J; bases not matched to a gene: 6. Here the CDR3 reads CASSLAGGPPEQYF. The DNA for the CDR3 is TGTGCCAGCAGCTTAGCAGGGGGCCCCCCTGAGCAGTACTTC.

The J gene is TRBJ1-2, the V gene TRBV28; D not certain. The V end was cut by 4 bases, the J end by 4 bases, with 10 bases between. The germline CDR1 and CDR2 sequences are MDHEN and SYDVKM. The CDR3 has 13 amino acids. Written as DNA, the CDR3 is TGTGCCAGCAGTTCGGCCGGCAGCTATGGCTACACCTTC. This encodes CASSSAGSYGYTF.

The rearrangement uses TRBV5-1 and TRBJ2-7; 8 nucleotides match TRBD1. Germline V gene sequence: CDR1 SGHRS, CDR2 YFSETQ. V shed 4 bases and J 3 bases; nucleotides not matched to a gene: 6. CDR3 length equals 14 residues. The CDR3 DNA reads TGCGCCAGCAGCCAACAGGGACAGGACTACGAGCAGTACTTC. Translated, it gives CASSQQGQDYEQYF.

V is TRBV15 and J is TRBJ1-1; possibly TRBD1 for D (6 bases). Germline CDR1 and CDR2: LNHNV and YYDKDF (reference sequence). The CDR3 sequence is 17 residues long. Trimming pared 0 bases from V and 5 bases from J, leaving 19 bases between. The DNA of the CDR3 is TGTGCCACCAGCAGAGACAGGGGCACCAGGCCGGGGACTGAAGCTTTCTTT. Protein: CATSRDRGTRPGTEAFF.

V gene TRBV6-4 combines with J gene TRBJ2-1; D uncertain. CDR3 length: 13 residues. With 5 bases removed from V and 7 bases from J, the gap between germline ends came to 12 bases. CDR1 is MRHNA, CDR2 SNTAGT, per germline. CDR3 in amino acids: CASSRAPTNEQFF. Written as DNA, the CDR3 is TGTGCCAGCAGTCGGGCACCAACGAATGAGCAGTTCTTC.

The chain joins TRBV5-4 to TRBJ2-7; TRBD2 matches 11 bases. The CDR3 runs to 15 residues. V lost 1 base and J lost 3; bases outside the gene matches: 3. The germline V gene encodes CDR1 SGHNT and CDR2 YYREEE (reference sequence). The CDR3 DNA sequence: TGTGCCAGCAGCTTGAGTACTAGCGGGAGCTACGAGCAGTACTTC. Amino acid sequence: CASSLSTSGSYEQYF. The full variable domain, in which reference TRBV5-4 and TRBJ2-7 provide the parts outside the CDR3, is ETGVTQSPTHLIKTRGQQVTLRCSSQSGHNTVSWYQQALGQGPQFIFQYYREEENGRGNFPPRFSGLQFPNYSSELNVNALELDDSALYLCASSLSTSGSYEQYFGPGTRLTVT.

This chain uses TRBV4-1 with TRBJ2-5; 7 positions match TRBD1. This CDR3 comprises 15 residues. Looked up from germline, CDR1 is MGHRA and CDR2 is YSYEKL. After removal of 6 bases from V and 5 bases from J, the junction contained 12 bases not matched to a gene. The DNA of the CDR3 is TGCGCCAGCAGTCAGACAGGGCGGGTGTCGGAGACCCAGTACTTC. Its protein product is CASSQTGRVSETQYF.

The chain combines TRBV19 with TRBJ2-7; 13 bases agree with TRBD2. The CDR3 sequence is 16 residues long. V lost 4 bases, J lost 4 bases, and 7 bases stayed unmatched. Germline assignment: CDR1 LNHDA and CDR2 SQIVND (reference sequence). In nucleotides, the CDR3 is TGTGCCAGTAGTACAGTCACTAGCGGGAGGGCTTACGAGCAGTACTTC. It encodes CASSTVTSGRAYEQYF.

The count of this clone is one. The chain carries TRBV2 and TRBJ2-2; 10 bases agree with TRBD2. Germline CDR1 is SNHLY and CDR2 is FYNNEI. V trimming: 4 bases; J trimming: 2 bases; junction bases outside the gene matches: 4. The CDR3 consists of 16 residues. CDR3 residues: CASSVLAGSNTGELFF. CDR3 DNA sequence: TGTGCCAGCAGTGTACTAGCGGGATCTAACACCGGGGAGCTGTTTTTT. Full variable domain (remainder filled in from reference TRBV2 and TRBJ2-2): EPEVTQTPSHQVTQMGQEVILRCVPISNHLYFYWYRQILGQKVEFLVSFYNNEISEKSEIFDDQFSVERPDGSNFTLKIRSTKLEDSAMYFCASSVLAGSNTGELFFGEGSRLTVL.

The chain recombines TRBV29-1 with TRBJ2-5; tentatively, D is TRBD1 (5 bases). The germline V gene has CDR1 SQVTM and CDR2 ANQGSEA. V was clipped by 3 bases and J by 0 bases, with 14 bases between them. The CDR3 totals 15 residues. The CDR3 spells CSVDTHRLYQETQYF. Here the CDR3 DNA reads TGCAGCGTTGACACCCACAGGTTATACCAAGAGACCCAGTACTTC. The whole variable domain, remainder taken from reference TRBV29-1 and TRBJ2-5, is SAVISQKPSRDICQRGTSLTIQCQVDSQVTMMFWYRQQPGQSLTLIATANQGSEATYESGFVIDKFPISRPNLTFSTLTVSNMSPEDSSIYLCSVDTHRLYQETQYFGPGTRLLVL.

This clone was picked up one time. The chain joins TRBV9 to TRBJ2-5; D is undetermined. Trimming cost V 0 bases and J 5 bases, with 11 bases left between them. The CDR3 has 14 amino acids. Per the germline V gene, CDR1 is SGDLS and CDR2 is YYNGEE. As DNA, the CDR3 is TGTGCCAGCAGCGTAGCCGTGGGTTGGGAGACCCAGTACTTC. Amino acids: CASSVAVGWETQYF.

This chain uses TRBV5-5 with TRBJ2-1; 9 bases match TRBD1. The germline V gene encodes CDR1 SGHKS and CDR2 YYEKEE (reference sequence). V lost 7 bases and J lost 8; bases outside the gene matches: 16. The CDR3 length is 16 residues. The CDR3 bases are TGTGCCAGCGAACTTCCTGGGACAGGGCTGGGCGATGAGCAGTTCTTC. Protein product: CASELPGTGLGDEQFF.

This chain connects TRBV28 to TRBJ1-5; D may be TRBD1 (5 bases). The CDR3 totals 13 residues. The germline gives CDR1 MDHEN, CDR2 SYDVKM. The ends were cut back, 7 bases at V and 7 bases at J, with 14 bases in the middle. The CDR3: CASTQGTKQPQHF. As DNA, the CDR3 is TGTGCCAGCACCCAGGGAACCAAGCAGCCCCAGCATTTT.

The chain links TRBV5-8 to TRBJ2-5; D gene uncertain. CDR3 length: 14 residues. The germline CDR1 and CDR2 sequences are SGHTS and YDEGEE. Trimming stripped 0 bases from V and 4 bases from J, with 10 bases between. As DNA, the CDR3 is TGTGCCAGCAGCTTGGGGCGGCAAAGAGAGACCCAGTACTTC. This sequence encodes CASSLGRQRETQYF.